The T cell receptor (beta chain) described here comes from a study of shared clonotypes between healthy human individuals. Overall study: The study used three CD4 naive, three CD4 memory, two CD8 naive and one CD8 memory plate per donor. Points from the study as a whole: Incomplete sequencing of sorted subsets was indicated by rarefaction despite large depth.

Sequenced by immunoSEQ multiplex PCR; TCRdb stores in-frame clones only, minus some. The sample holds 900,000 to 1,200,000 clones, about four fifths seen once. All the donors were Caucasian adults who lived in Nashville, Tennessee. The germline V and J ends were trimmed by 1 base and 5 bases, with 12 bases remaining between them. This CDR3 spans 14 amino acids. Germline CDR1 is KGHSH and CDR2 is LQKENI. With regard to this clone: Its specificity is not known.

This receptor was taken from a man in his late teens or twenties in good health. Some clones in this sample may be carry-over from other donors' samples. The V and J genes are TRBV18 and TRBJ2-7; either TRBD1 or TRBD2 may supply D (5 bases each). Sequenced: memory CD4+ T cells from PBMCs. The subset denotes: CD45RA-negative fraction. CDR3 sequence reads: CASSPLARENEQYF. The CDR3 nucleotides read TGTGCCAGCTCACCACTGGCCAGGGAGAACGAGCAGTACTTC. The whole variable domain, remainder taken from reference TRBV18 and TRBJ2-7, is NAGVMQNPRHLVRRRGQEARLRCSPMKGHSHVYWYRQLPEEGLKFMVYLQKENIIDESGMPKERFSAEFPKEGPSILRIQQVVRGDSAAYFCASSPLARENEQYFGPGTRLTVT.